Reported below is one TCR beta chain. Treatment denoted: oral pan-JAK inhibitor, 5-10 mg twice daily. This CDR3 has 17 amino acids. With 5 bases clipped from V and 1 base from J, the junction kept 11 bases outside the gene matches. Germline V gene data show CDR1 as SEHNR and CDR2 as FQNEAQ (reference sequence). The data are from a study of CD8+ T cells in alopecia areata. Extracted from the samples, RNA was reverse transcribed into cDNA to serve as the sequencing template. Here immunoSEQ multiplex PCR was the method, and the copy in TCRdb shows in-frame clones only, minus some. The table has around 190,000 clones, just under 65% seen once.

This sequence was found in a human donor with alopecia areata. This chain joins TRBV7-9 and TRBJ2-3; the match to TRBD2 covers 8 bases. Sample: CD4+ T cells sorted from blood, taken at approximately week 50, from a patient treated with tofacitinib. The CDR3 sequence is CASSPSSSGGRTDTQYF. CDR3 coding DNA: TGTGCCAGCAGCCCCAGCAGCAGCGGGGGCCGCACAGATACGCAGTATTTT.